This T cell receptor beta chain was sequenced for a study of tumor and adjacent non-tumor tissue in lung cancer. RNA was extracted from bulk tissue without any cell sorting. Trimming removed 5 bases at V and 7 bases at J, with 18 bases between. The CDR3 is 15 residues long. Germline V gives CDR1 SGHAT, CDR2 FQNNGV. A modified ARM-PCR protocol with three rounds of nested PCR amplified TCRbeta. TCRdb processed the multiplex PCR reads anew with MiXCR; each CDR3 protein has one entry. The sample has some 93,000 distinct CDR3 sequences; about 72% are singletons. The chain combines TRBV11-2 with TRBJ2-1; D may be TRBD2 (6 bases). What was sequenced was lung tumor tissue. The sequence derives from a man between 60 and 70 years old with non-small cell lung cancer. CDR3 DNA sequence: TGTGCCAGCAGCCCCGGGGGTAGCAATAAGAATGAGCAGTTCTTC. This gives the protein CASSPGGSNKNEQFF.